This section outlines one T cell receptor (beta chain) sequence together with its context. The target antigen is unknown. This record comes from a study of cytomegalovirus exposure and HLA in healthy donors. Study-level points and caveats: The presence/absence work took it that sequencing depth was about the same across donors. Earlier analysis looked at TCR beta V segments, and most were productive about 90% or about 30% of the time. It was confirmed in vitro that three of the CMV-associated chains were specific for CMV antigens.

13 Jbeta primers and 60 Vbeta primers were used for the PCR. The data were produced by immunoSEQ multiplex PCR, yet TCRdb's version contains in-frame clones alone and is incomplete. The repertoire holds under 200,000 clones, with 70% to 90% as singletons. The source of this sequence is a woman between 18 and 29 years old in good health and CMV-seropositive. What was sequenced was PBMCs.

The CDR3 spells CASRDRELQFF. The DNA of the CDR3 is TGTGCCAGCAGGGACAGGGAATTACAGTTCTTC. The rearrangement joins TRBV2 to TRBJ2-1; 8 nucleotides line up with TRBD1. The germline CDR1 and CDR2 sequences are SNHLY and FYNNEI. V gave up 6 bases and J gave up 13 bases; unmatched junction bases: 5. The CDR3 contains 11 residues.